This TCR beta chain originates from a study of OX40 agonist ivuxolimab in advanced cancers. Unmatched junction bases numbered 5, after V lost 4 bases and J lost 3 bases. CDR1 is LGHNA and CDR2 is YNFKEQ in the germline V gene. The CDR3 has 15 amino acids. This clone was seen a single time. With a far larger clone one base away, a read error is the likely cause. Assay: immunoSEQ multiplex PCR; the TCRdb copy retains only in-frame clones and omits some. The sample includes 50,000 or so clones, around nine tenths of them seen just once. The V call is TRBV4-2, the J call TRBJ2-7; 11 nucleotides line up with TRBD2. This specimen was CD4+ or CD8+ T cells sorted from blood, taken in a trial of the OX40 agonist ivuxolimab. The TCR was taken from an adult with an advanced solid tumor such as melanoma, head and neck, liver or kidney cancer. CDR3 in amino acids: CASSPTLAGDYEQYF. The CDR3 coding sequence is TGTGCCAGCAGCCCAACACTAGCGGGAGACTACGAGCAGTACTTC.